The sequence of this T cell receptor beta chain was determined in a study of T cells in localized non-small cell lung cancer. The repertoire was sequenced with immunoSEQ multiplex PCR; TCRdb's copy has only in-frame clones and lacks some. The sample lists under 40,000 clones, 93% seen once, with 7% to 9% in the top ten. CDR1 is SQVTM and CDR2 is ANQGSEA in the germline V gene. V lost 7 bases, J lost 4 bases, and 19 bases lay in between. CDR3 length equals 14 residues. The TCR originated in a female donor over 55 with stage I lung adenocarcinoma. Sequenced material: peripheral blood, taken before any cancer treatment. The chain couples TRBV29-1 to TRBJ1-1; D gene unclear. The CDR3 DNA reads TGCAGCGGCCGGAGTATACGGTATCGCACTGAAGCTTTCTTT. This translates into CSGRSIRYRTEAFF.